The 25 T cell receptor beta chains below come from one sample, sequenced in a study of blood T cell repertoires in COVID-19. Method: immunoSEQ multiplex PCR; TCRdb's copy keeps in-frame clones and lacks some. Among some 60,000 clones listed, 85% to 90% were seen once. The sequenced sample was peripheral blood. The receptors were sampled from a man in his fifties or sixties with acute or convalescent COVID-19.

The chain couples TRBV6-5 to TRBJ1-5; 7 nucleotides match TRBD1. The CDR3 runs to 13 residues. V shed 2 bases, J shed 7 bases, and the junction held 2 bases outside the gene matches. The germline V gene encodes CDR1 MNHEY and CDR2 SVGAGI. The CDR3 bases are TGTGCCAGCAGTTACAACAGGGGACAGCCCCAGCATTTT. It translates to CASSYNRGQPQHF.

The V gene is TRBV18, the J gene TRBJ2-7; D perhaps matches TRBD2 (6 bases). The CDR3 contains 13 residues. The V gene's germline CDR1 is KGHSH and CDR2 LQKENI. The V end was cut by 3 bases, the J end by 3 bases, with 9 bases between. CDR3: CASSPGSGYEQYF. CDR3 in DNA: TGTGCCAGCTCACCCGGGAGCGGCTACGAGCAGTACTTC.

This clone was picked up a small number of times. V is TRBV27 and J is TRBJ1-6, with a possible D match to TRBD1 (5 bases). Per the germline V gene, CDR1 is MNHEY and CDR2 is SMNVEV (reference sequence). The CDR3 length is 15 residues. V was cut by 5 bases and J by 7 bases, with 15 bases left in between. CDR3 DNA sequence: TGTGCCAGCAGTCGCCAAGGGGATAAGAATTCACCCCTCCACTTT. Translation: CASSRQGDKNSPLHF.

The chain has TRBV25-1 and TRBJ1-2, with D perhaps matching TRBD1 (5 bases). The V and J ends lost 2 bases and 2 bases respectively, with 12 bases between them. Germline loops: CDR1 MGHDK, CDR2 SYGVNS. CDR3 size: 15 residues. The CDR3 spells CASSELRGGNYGYTF. The CDR3 coding sequence is TGTGCCAGCAGTGAACTTCGGGGGGGGAACTATGGCTACACCTTC.

This chain uses TRBV28 with TRBJ2-1, with unresolved D. V lost 9 bases to trimming and J lost 6 bases, with 12 bases between them. Germline assignment: CDR1 MDHEN and CDR2 SYDVKM. The CDR3 sequence is 12 residues long. Here the CDR3 reads CASPLAANEQFF. The DNA of the CDR3 is TGTGCCAGTCCGCTGGCGGCCAATGAGCAGTTCTTC.

V usage is TRBV29-1 and J usage is TRBJ1-5; unclear D gene. With 6 bases removed from V and 11 bases from J, the gap between germline ends came to 14 bases. From germline, CDR1 is SQVTM and CDR2 ANQGSEA. CDR3 length equals 11 residues. CDR3 coding DNA: TGCAGCGTCCGGAGCGGATCAGCCCAGCATTTT. Protein product: CSVRSGSAQHF.

The chain is built from TRBV18 and TRBJ2-1, with 9 bases identical to TRBD1. The CDR3 covers 16 residues. Germline V lookup: CDR1 KGHSH, CDR2 LQKENI. Germline trimming cut 3 bases from V and 4 bases from J; bases unmatched to any gene: 7. The CDR3 reads CASSPDRDRVYNEQFF. Here the CDR3 DNA reads TGTGCCAGCTCACCCGATCGGGACAGGGTTTACAATGAGCAGTTCTTC.

This clone appeared a few times. The V and J genes are TRBV28 and TRBJ1-3, with D tentatively TRBD1 (5 bases). This CDR3 has 15 amino acids. Deletions cut 2 bases from V and 5 bases from J, with 13 bases between. CDR1 is MDHEN and CDR2 is SYDVKM in the germline V gene. The CDR3 sequence: CASSLKTGSRNTIYF. DNA of the CDR3: TGTGCCAGCAGTTTAAAAACAGGATCCAGAAACACCATATATTTT.

The rearrangement joins TRBV27 to TRBJ2-2, with a possible D match to TRBD1 (6 bases). Germline V lookup: CDR1 MNHEY, CDR2 SMNVEV (reference sequence). Deletions cut 7 bases from V and 3 bases from J, with 12 bases between. CDR3 length: 14 residues. The CDR3 region has the DNA TGTGCCAGCAAGAGACAGGCCGACACCGGGGAGCTGTTTTTT. It codes for CASKRQADTGELFF.

J is TRBJ1-1 and V is TRBV28; D not resolved. The CDR3 is 13 amino acids. Germline assignment: CDR1 MDHEN and CDR2 SYDVKM. Trimming left V 3 bases short and J 4 bases short, with 9 bases between. The CDR3 DNA is TGTGCCAGCAGTTTCCCAGGAAGCACTGAAGCTTTCTTT. Its translation is CASSFPGSTEAFF.

The rearrangement links TRBV7-9 to TRBJ1-1, with D unresolved. The CDR3 contains 14 residues. V gave up 1 base and J gave up 2 bases, with 8 bases separating them. Germline-derived CDR1 and CDR2 are SEHNR and FQNEAQ (reference sequence). CDR3 bases: TGTGCCAGCAGCTTAGGCCAGGCCAACACTGAAGCTTTCTTT. It specifies CASSLGQANTEAFF.

This rearrangement joins TRBV10-3 to TRBJ2-2, with 9 bases that match TRBD1. There are 14 residues in the CDR3. The germline gives CDR1 ENHRY, CDR2 SYGVKD. V lost 10 bases to trimming and J lost 5 bases; unmatched junction nucleotides: 8. The DNA for the CDR3 is TGTGCCACCGGGGACAGGGTGGGGACCGGGGAGCTGTTTTTT. Protein: CATGDRVGTGELFF.

CDR3: CASSRGGPKNEKLFF. The DNA of the CDR3 is TGTGCCAGCAGCCGGGGGGGACCGAAGAATGAAAAACTGTTTTTT. The chain is built from TRBV11-2 and TRBJ1-4; D is perhaps TRBD1 (5 bases). The CDR3 has 15 amino acids. The V end lost 5 bases, the J end lost 5 bases, and 15 bases lay between the germline ends. Germline lookup yields CDR1 SGHAT and CDR2 FQNNGV.

This rearrangement joins TRBV4-1 to TRBJ2-5; D is undetermined. The germline V gene encodes CDR1 MGHRA and CDR2 YSYEKL. Trimming took off 2 bases at V and 2 bases at J, with 12 bases between the two ends. The CDR3 sequence is 15 residues long. The CDR3, as DNA: TGCGCCAGCAGCCAAATTGGGCTCAATCAAGAGACCCAGTACTTC. Translated, it gives CASSQIGLNQETQYF.

This chain connects TRBV29-1 to TRBJ2-1, with 7 bases matching TRBD2. With 5 bases clipped from V and 4 bases from J, the junction kept 2 bases outside the gene matches. CDR3 length: 12 amino acids. Germline V gene lookup returns CDR1 SQVTM and CDR2 ANQGSEA. The DNA of the CDR3 is TGCAGCGTTTCTAGCGGTTACAATGAGCAGTTCTTC. This sequence encodes CSVSSGYNEQFF.

This clone occurred once. This chain connects TRBV13 to TRBJ2-1, with 11 bases lining up with TRBD2. The V gene's germline CDR1 is PRHDT and CDR2 FYEKMQ (reference sequence). After removal of 5 bases from V and 4 bases from J, the junction contained 7 bases not matched to a gene. CDR3 length equals 16 residues. The CDR3: CASSLRLAGLYNEQFF. In DNA, the CDR3 is TGTGCCAGCAGCCTCCGACTAGCGGGGCTGTACAATGAGCAGTTCTTC.

This chain connects TRBV6-5 to TRBJ1-1; tentative D call: TRBD1 (5 bases). Germline V gives CDR1 MNHEY, CDR2 SVGAGI. The V end was cut by 4 bases, the J end by 0 bases, with 12 bases between. This CDR3 contains 15 residues. The CDR3 reads CASSSGWRLNTEAFF. The CDR3 nucleotides read TGTGCCAGCAGTTCAGGGTGGAGACTGAACACTGAAGCTTTCTTT.

This clone was recorded a few times. This chain connects TRBV7-8 to TRBJ1-1, with 7 nucleotides matching TRBD1. The CDR3 sequence is 16 residues long. The germline gives CDR1 SGHVS, CDR2 FQNEAQ. The V and J ends lost 5 bases and 0 bases, in that order; junction bases with no gene match: 9. The CDR3 DNA follows: TGTGCCAGCAGCAAAAACCCGACAGGGTTGAACACTGAAGCTTTCTTT. It is translated as CASSKNPTGLNTEAFF.

The genes are TRBV5-4 and TRBJ1-3; TRBD1 is a possible D gene (5 bases). From germline, CDR1 is SGHNT and CDR2 YYREEE (reference sequence). V was pared by 0 bases and J by 2 bases, with 6 bases between. The CDR3 has 14 residues. The DNA of the CDR3 is TGTGCCAGCAGCTTGGGACAGACTGGAAACACCATATATTTT. Translation: CASSLGQTGNTIYF. Based on the CDR3 plus reference TRBV5-4 and TRBJ1-3, the full variable domain is ETGVTQSPTHLIKTRGQQVTLRCSSQSGHNTVSWYQQALGQGPQFIFQYYREEENGRGNFPPRFSGLQFPNYSSELNVNALELDDSALYLCASSLGQTGNTIYFGEGSWLTVV.

J is TRBJ2-7 and V is TRBV7-9; possibly TRBD1 for D (6 bases). The germline V and J ends were trimmed by 6 bases and 3 bases, with 15 bases remaining between them. Germline V gives CDR1 SEHNR, CDR2 FQNEAQ (reference sequence). This CDR3 is built from 14 residues. The chain's CDR3 is CASSRAGENYEQYF. The CDR3 DNA reads as TGTGCCAGCAGTAGGGCAGGGGAAAACTACGAGCAGTACTTC.

This sequence joins TRBV11-1 and TRBJ2-1; tentative D call: TRBD2 (5 bases). The CDR3 is made up of 12 amino acids. Germline CDR1 and CDR2: SGHAT and FQDESV (reference sequence). Trimming shortened V by 6 bases and J by 4 bases, and 7 bases separated the two germline ends. The CDR3 sequence is CASRSGYNEQFF. In DNA, the CDR3 is TGTGCCAGCAGGAGCGGATACAATGAGCAGTTCTTC. The full variable domain, with the rest looked up from reference TRBV11-1 and TRBJ2-1, is EAEVAQSPRYKITEKSQAVAFWCDPISGHATLYWYRQILGQGPELLVQFQDESVVDDSQLPKDRFSAERLKGVDSTLKIQPAELGDSAMYLCASRSGYNEQFFGPGTRLTVL.

The chain is built from TRBV6-1 and TRBJ2-2; 7 bases fit TRBD2. With 3 bases clipped from V and 5 bases from J, the junction kept 3 bases outside the gene matches. The germline V gene encodes CDR1 MNHNS and CDR2 SASEGT. The CDR3 loop spans 14 amino acids. CDR3 amino acids: CASSDLAETGELFF. The CDR3 bases are TGTGCCAGCAGTGATCTAGCGGAAACCGGGGAGCTGTTTTTT.

V usage is TRBV12-5 and J usage is TRBJ1-1; 9 bases map to TRBD1. The CDR3 is 15 amino acids. J was trimmed by 0 bases and V by 6 bases; bases with no gene match: 5. CDR1 is LGHNT, CDR2 FRNRAP, per germline. The DNA of the CDR3 is TGTGCTAGTGGCCTGGGACAGGGAATGAACACTGAAGCTTTCTTT. This codes for CASGLGQGMNTEAFF.

This chain uses TRBV30 with TRBJ2-7; 12 bases map to TRBD1. There are 14 residues in the CDR3. The V and J ends lost 8 bases and 4 bases, in that order; junction bases with no gene match: 9. Per the germline V gene, CDR1 is GTSNPN and CDR2 is SVGIG (reference sequence). The CDR3 is CAGISGQGAYEQYF. CDR3 DNA: TGTGCCGGAATCTCGGGACAGGGGGCTTACGAGCAGTACTTC.

This rearrangement joins TRBV5-1 to TRBJ1-4; D is possibly TRBD1 (5 bases). V was cut by 5 bases and J by 4 bases, with 15 bases left in between. CDR3 size: 15 residues. Germline V gene lookup returns CDR1 SGHRS and CDR2 YFSETQ. CDR3 nucleotides: TGCGCCAGCAGTCGAAACACAGGTCTTAATGAAAAACTGTTTTTT. It translates to CASSRNTGLNEKLFF.